The clone carrying this T cell receptor (beta chain) was picked up a small number of times. The donors, healthy Caucasians from Russia, were aged roughly 6 to 90. At least 7 million PBMCs were isolated per sample. Extractions gave at least 5 micrograms of total RNA per sample. Then a second PCR, running about 6 to 12 cycles, was carried out with a sample-barcoded 5' primer and a J-beta primer mix. A template-switch adaptor that had 12 random nucleotides put a tag on each cDNA molecule. TCRdb independently ran MiXCR on the 5' RACE reads; one entry per CDR3 protein. The data show roughly 640,000 distinct CDR3 sequences, roughly 30% seen once. The sample comes from a study of blood T cells in healthy people across ages. Germline V gene data show CDR1 as KGHSH and CDR2 as LQKENI. With 4 bases removed from V and 5 bases from J, the gap between germline ends came to 8 bases. This CDR3 has 13 amino acids.

The chain uses TRBV18 and TRBJ1-4; tentatively, D is TRBD1 (6 bases). Sample: blood. This TCR was recovered from a woman at least 80 years old in good health. Here the CDR3 reads CASSHRENEKLFF. The DNA of the CDR3 is TGTGCCAGCTCACACAGGGAAAATGAAAAACTGTTTTTT. The variable domain in full, completed from reference TRBV18 and TRBJ1-4, reads NAGVMQNPRHLVRRRGQEARLRCSPMKGHSHVYWYRQLPEEGLKFMVYLQKENIIDESGMPKERFSAEFPKEGPSILRIQQVVRGDSAAYFCASSHRENEKLFFGSGTQLSVL.